This entry describes one TCR beta chain. In the original analysis: Scientists estimated how many nucleated cells there were by amplifying reference gene primers. TCRdb's copy holds only in-frame clones and misses some; the assay was immunoSEQ multiplex PCR. Clone size and V and J calls were adopted from that table, with D and trimming inferred from the DNA. The table lists 200,000 to 300,000 clones, approximately 82% of them singletons. J gave up 2 bases and V 6 bases, and 1 base lay outside the gene matches. Germline CDR1 reads ENHRY; CDR2 reads SYGVKD. The CDR3 length is 14 residues. This entry belongs to a study of blood T cell repertoires in COVID-19. In the study overall: From the United States, Italy and Spain came samples of acute and convalescent COVID-19.

The sequenced sample consisted of peripheral blood. The chain combines TRBV10-3 with TRBJ2-2; TRBD2 matches at 9 bases. This receptor was taken from a man in his forties who had recovered from COVID-19. The CDR3 region is CAISGTSNTGELFF. The CDR3, as DNA: TGTGCCATCAGCGGGACTAGCAACACCGGGGAGCTGTTTTTT.